This entry is about one T cell receptor beta chain. What it binds is unknown. This sample is part of a study of graft-versus-host responses after intestinal transplantation. V shed 5 bases, J shed 7 bases, and the junction held 14 bases outside the gene matches. Looked up from germline, CDR1 is SGHTA and CDR2 is FQGNSA. This CDR3 region has 16 residues. Study-wide findings and caveats: Early after transplant, HvG declines were associated with peak levels of circulating GvH clones. Across patients carrying graft-donor T cell macrochimerism, allografts held high graft-versus-host to host-versus-graft clonal ratios.

Here immunoSEQ multiplex PCR was the method, and the copy in TCRdb shows in-frame clones only, minus some. This table holds tens of thousands of clones, about 87% found once. The rearrangement joins TRBV7-2 to TRBJ1-2; 9 bases line up with TRBD1. This receptor was taken from a human patient who received an intestinal transplant, so some T cells may come from the graft donor. The sample was PBMCs, taken 26 days after transplant. Here the CDR3 DNA reads TGTGCCAGCAGCATATCCGAACAGGGGGCCCCAGTTGGCTACACCTTC. Amino acids: CASSISEQGAPVGYTF. The whole variable domain, filled in from reference TRBV7-2 and TRBJ1-2, reads GAGVSQSPSNKVTEKGKDVELRCDPISGHTALYWYRQSLGQGLEFLIYFQGNSAPDKSGLPSDRFSAERTGGSVSTLTIQRTQQEDSAVYLCASSISEQGAPVGYTFGSGTRLTVV.